The entry that follows covers one T cell receptor beta chain sequence. Deletions cut 4 bases from V and 4 bases from J, with 11 bases between. Per germline, CDR1 ENHRY and CDR2 SYGVKD. This CDR3 contains 15 residues. This sample is drawn from a study of cytomegalovirus exposure and HLA in healthy donors. 13 Jbeta primers and 60 Vbeta primers were used for the PCR. Sequencing used immunoSEQ multiplex PCR; TCRdb keeps in-frame clones, though not all of them. The sample yields fewer than 250,000 clones, roughly 80% seen once. The chain is built from TRBV10-3 and TRBJ2-6; D may be TRBD2 (6 bases). This sequence was found in a man younger than 45 in good health and CMV-seronegative. The sequencing input was PBMCs. CDR3 sequence reads: CAISGGTPGANVLTF. The CDR3 DNA is TGTGCCATCAGTGGCGGGACTCCGGGGGCCAACGTCCTGACTTTC.